Below, 8 T cell receptor beta chains from the same sample are listed, as sequenced in a study of early T cells in non-severe SARS-CoV-2 infection. TCRdb reanalysed the 5' RACE reads using MiXCR and keeps one entry per CDR3 protein. The table shows about 33,000 distinct CDR3 sequences, with roughly 6% occurring only once. The sample taken for sequencing was whole blood. Source of these receptors: an adult who was a healthcare worker with PCR-confirmed SARS-CoV-2 infection or an uninfected control (not recorded which).

This clonotype has ten or more counts. The rearrangement links TRBV6-1 to TRBJ2-3, with 10 nucleotides matching TRBD2. The V segment lost 9 bases and the J segment 5 bases; nucleotides outside the gene matches: 11. Germline assignment: CDR1 MNHNS and CDR2 SASEGT. The CDR3 has 15 residues. The CDR3 protein is CASAPPSGRKDTQYF. CDR3 nucleotides: TGTGCCAGTGCCCCCCCTAGCGGGAGAAAAGATACGCAGTATTTT.

This clonotype was seen many times. The chain is built from TRBV20-1 and TRBJ2-5; 8 bases align to TRBD2. Germline CDR1 and CDR2: DFQATT and SNEGSKA (reference sequence). The CDR3 covers 14 residues. Trimming took 6 bases from V and 5 from J; bases not matched to a gene: 11. The chain's CDR3 is CSAPPAGVGETQYF. The DNA for the CDR3 is TGCAGTGCCCCCCCAGCGGGAGTCGGGGAGACCCAGTACTTC.

At least ten counts were recorded for this clonotype. CDR3 protein: CSAPYGGEQYF. CDR3 in DNA: TGCAGTGCCCCCTACGGGGGGGAGCAGTACTTC. V usage is TRBV20-1 and J usage is TRBJ2-7, with 7 positions matching TRBD2. The length of the CDR3 is 11 residues. The germline gives CDR1 DFQATT, CDR2 SNEGSKA (reference sequence). Trimming removed 6 bases from V and 7 bases from J; junction bases left unmatched: 6.

This chain uses TRBV4-1 with TRBJ1-1, with 8 bases fitting TRBD1. CDR3 length: 16 amino acids. In germline, CDR1 is MGHRA, CDR2 YSYEKL. V lost 0 bases and J lost 10; bases outside the gene matches: 13. Here the CDR3 DNA reads TGCGCCAGCAGCCAAGAGGGGGACAGGACCGTACCTGTAGCTTTCTTT. This codes for CASSQEGDRTVPVAFF.

In its sample, this clonotype was seen many times. CDR3 DNA: TGTGCCAGCAGCTTAGGAACAGTCAGTTACAATGAGCAGTTCTTC. Protein product: CASSLGTVSYNEQFF. V usage is TRBV13 and J usage is TRBJ2-1; D remains unclear. Trimming cost V 0 bases and J 4 bases, with 10 bases left between them. The CDR3 extends over 15 amino acids. In germline, CDR1 is PRHDT, CDR2 FYEKMQ (reference sequence).

At least ten counts were recorded for this clonotype. The CDR3 nucleotides are TGTGCCAGCAGTTCCTACAGCCCCTACGAGCAGTACTTC. Its translation: CASSSYSPYEQYF. The chain carries TRBV27 and TRBJ2-7; D gene uncertain. V lost 4 bases to trimming and J lost 2 bases, with 9 bases between them. Looked up from germline, CDR1 is MNHEY and CDR2 is SMNVEV (reference sequence). The CDR3 sequence is 13 residues long.

This clonotype was counted ten times or more. V is TRBV29-1 and J is TRBJ1-3, with D unresolved. The CDR3 runs to 13 residues. Looked up from germline, CDR1 is SQVTM and CDR2 is ANQGSEA. Trimming pared 4 bases from V and 2 bases from J, leaving 9 bases between. In DNA, the CDR3 is TGCAGCGTTGGGGAGGGAGCTGGAAACACCATATATTTT. As protein: CSVGEGAGNTIYF.

This clonotype was seen ten or more times. The genes are TRBV28 and TRBJ1-1; D perhaps matches TRBD1 (5 bases). Between the trimmed V and J ends, which lost 3 bases and 3 bases, there was a span of 11 bases. The germline CDR1 and CDR2 sequences are MDHEN and SYDVKM. This CDR3 contains 14 residues. For the CDR3, the DNA is TGTGCCAGCAGTTTTGGGGGTACATACACTGAAGCTTTCTTT. Its protein is CASSFGGTYTEAFF.